These T cell receptor beta chains were read from a single sample in a study of beta chain features in type 1 diabetes. TCRdb's table, derived via immunoSEQ multiplex PCR, lists solely in-frame clones and lacks some. The table includes 900,000 or so clones, under 20% detected once. Sequenced: naive CD4+ T cells from blood. These receptors all come from a woman aged 18-30 years in good health. Each CDR3 is given with its conserved first and last residue. A D gene is named only where the DNA matches it firmly. Some rows mark clone size as missing; the rest say once, few, many or name a class of expanded clone.

CDR3aa	CDR3nt	d_gene	j_gene	abundance	v_gene
CASSYTGTPPPGGYTF	TGTGCCAGCAGTTACACCGGGACTCCCCCTCCGGGTGGCTACACCTTC	-	TRBJ1-2	-	TRBV6-6
CACRGGEAFF	TGTGCCTGTCGAGGGGGCGAAGCTTTCTTT	TRBD1	TRBJ1-1	few	TRBV19
CASSYGPGRPNQPQHF	TGTGCCAGCAGTTACGGGCCAGGGAGGCCGAATCAGCCCCAGCATTTT	-	TRBJ1-5	-	TRBV6-6
CASSLDGTAKNIQYF	TGCGCCAGCAGCTTGGACGGGACGGCCAAAAACATTCAGTACTTC	-	TRBJ2-4	few	TRBV5-1
CASSTGEINEQYF	TGTGCCAGCTCAACAGGGGAGATCAACGAGCAGTACTTC	TRBD1	TRBJ2-7	few	TRBV18
CASSRDRAGANVLTF	TGTGCCAGCAGTCGGGACAGGGCTGGGGCCAACGTCCTGACTTTC	TRBD1	TRBJ2-6	-	TRBV28
CASKGTSGGGELFF	TGTGCCAGTAAGGGGACTAGCGGTGGCGGGGAGCTGTTTTTT	TRBD2	TRBJ2-2	-	TRBV19
CASSLVVTSSAYEQYF	TGTGCCAGCAGCTTAGTCGTTACTAGCAGTGCCTACGAACAGTACTTC	-	TRBJ2-7	-	TRBV7-2
CASSPPGRPRNEQFF	TGTGCCAGCTCACCACCGGGTCGACCCCGCAATGAGCAGTTCTTC	-	TRBJ2-1	once	TRBV18
CASSLRVSGANVLTF	TGTGCCAGCAGCCTCAGGGTGTCTGGGGCCAACGTCCTGACTTTC	-	TRBJ2-6	few	TRBV7-9
CASIPGGTTSTGELFF	TGTGCCAGTATCCCCGGAGGGACAACAAGTACCGGGGAGCTGTTTTTT	-	TRBJ2-2	few	TRBV19
CASSPGDGTEAFF	TGTGCCAGCAGCCCGGGTGACGGGACTGAAGCTTTCTTT	-	TRBJ1-1	few	TRBV4-2
CASSLQGLYTEAFF	TGTGCCAGCAGCTTGCAGGGTCTTTACACTGAAGCTTTCTTT	-	TRBJ1-1	-	TRBV5-4
CASSSGRARSYNEQFF	TGTGCCAGCAGTTCGGGCAGGGCGAGAAGTTACAATGAGCAGTTCTTC	-	TRBJ2-1	-	TRBV27
CASSTSSSGRGEQFF	TGTGCCAGTAGTACCTCATCTAGCGGGAGAGGTGAGCAGTTCTTC	TRBD2	TRBJ2-1	-	TRBV19
CASSPRTGLAKNIQYF	TGTGCCAGCAGTCCCCGCACAGGGCTGGCCAAAAACATTCAGTACTTC	-	TRBJ2-4	-	TRBV28
CASSRVSGRADTQYF	TGTGCCAGCAGCCGAGTTAGCGGGAGGGCAGATACGCAGTATTTT	TRBD2	TRBJ2-3	few	TRBV5-6
CSVEAGGILDTQYF	TGCAGCGTTGAAGCTGGCGGGATCTTAGATACGCAGTATTTT	-	TRBJ2-3	few	TRBV29-1
CASSPGLAGGRGSYEQYF	TGTGCCAGCAGTCCCGGGCTAGCGGGAGGACGTGGCTCCTACGAGCAGTACTTC	TRBD2	TRBJ2-7	-	TRBV28
CASSLALNGPSTDTQYF	TGTGCCAGCAGCTTAGCGCTGAACGGGCCTAGCACAGATACGCAGTATTTT	-	TRBJ2-3	-	TRBV7-9
CASSLFPAQANEQYF	TGTGCCAGCAGCTTATTCCCTGCTCAAGCAAACGAGCAGTACTTC	-	TRBJ2-7	few	TRBV7-2
CASSRQGTTGELFF	TGTGCCAGCAGCCGACAGGGGACCACCGGGGAGCTGTTTTTT	TRBD1	TRBJ2-2	-	TRBV7-3
CASSRIDRSTDTQYF	TGTGCCAGCTCACGAATCGACAGATCCACAGATACGCAGTATTTT	-	TRBJ2-3	-	TRBV18
CASSPRLAGGPQYTGELFF	TGTGCCAGCAGCCCGAGACTAGCGGGAGGGCCGCAGTACACCGGGGAGCTGTTTTTT	TRBD2	TRBJ2-2	few	TRBV4-2
CASSQWGSSYEQYF	TGTGCCAGCAGCCAATGGGGCAGCTCCTACGAGCAGTACTTC	-	TRBJ2-7	few	TRBV7-2
CASSLNREQFF	TGTGCCAGCAGTTTAAATCGTGAGCAGTTCTTC	-	TRBJ2-1	-	TRBV28
CASSELPGQLQETQYF	TGTGCCAGCAGTGAACTCCCGGGACAGCTCCAAGAGACCCAGTACTTC	TRBD1	TRBJ2-5	few	TRBV25-1
CASSVEGTSGRGEQFF	TGTGCCAGCAGCGTAGAAGGGACTAGCGGGAGAGGAGAGCAGTTCTTC	TRBD2	TRBJ2-1	few	TRBV9
CASGKRTGSYEQYF	TGTGCCAGCGGAAAGAGGACAGGGAGTTACGAGCAGTACTTC	TRBD1	TRBJ2-7	few	TRBV27
CASSLSATTGEYEQYF	TGTGCCAGCAGCTTGTCGGCGACGACAGGGGAATACGAGCAGTACTTC	TRBD1	TRBJ2-7	few	TRBV5-4
CASSAMGDTDTQYF	TGTGCCAGCAGCGCTATGGGTGACACAGATACGCAGTATTTT	-	TRBJ2-3	few	TRBV7-9
CASSVGELNTDTQYF	TGTGCCAGCAGCGTTGGAGAGTTGAACACAGATACGCAGTATTTT	-	TRBJ2-3	few	TRBV9
CASSTTGGLETQYF	TGCGCCAGCAGTACAACAGGGGGCTTGGAGACCCAGTACTTC	TRBD1	TRBJ2-5	few	TRBV10-2
CASSLVVGETQYF	TGCGCCAGCAGCTTGGTTGTGGGAGAGACCCAGTACTTC	-	TRBJ2-5	few	TRBV5-1
CASRGEAPDTQYF	TGTGCCAGCAGAGGGGAGGCCCCAGATACGCAGTATTTT	-	TRBJ2-3	few	TRBV6-5
CAIRQRQETQYF	TGTGCCATCAGACAGAGGCAAGAGACCCAGTACTTC	-	TRBJ2-5	-	TRBV7-9
CASSLDLGLGETQYF	TGTGCCAGCAGCTTAGATCTGGGTCTAGGAGAGACCCAGTACTTC	-	TRBJ2-5	-	TRBV7-9
CASSLGLAVSTDTQYF	TGCGCCAGCAGCTTGGGACTAGCGGTTAGCACAGATACGCAGTATTTT	TRBD2	TRBJ2-3	few	TRBV5-1
CASSLTEELAKTF	TGTGCCAGCTCACTAACCGAGGAACTTGCTAAGACCTTC	-	TRBJ1-2	few	TRBV18
CASSARDRETQYF	TGTGCCAGCTCCGCCAGGGATCGGGAGACCCAGTACTTC	-	TRBJ2-5	-	TRBV18
CASSQFYGGTYEQYF	TGTGCCAGCAGTCAATTCTATGGGGGAACCTACGAGCAGTACTTC	-	TRBJ2-7	-	TRBV6-5
CASSVDAGSSGNTIYF	TGTGCCAGCAGCGTAGACGCGGGGAGCTCTGGAAACACCATATATTTT	-	TRBJ1-3	-	TRBV9
CASRTGVDYNEQFF	TGTGCCAGCAGGACAGGGGTGGACTACAATGAGCAGTTCTTC	TRBD1	TRBJ2-1	-	TRBV7-2
CASSLGAYNEQFF	TGTGCCAGCAGCTTGGGAGCCTACAATGAGCAGTTCTTC	-	TRBJ2-1	few	TRBV7-9
CASSYLRGAWVTQYF	TGTGCCAGCAGTTACCTCCGGGGAGCGTGGGTCACGCAGTATTTT	-	TRBJ2-3	few	TRBV6-5
CASHTRTSGSYEQYF	TGTGCCAGCCATACGAGGACTAGCGGGAGCTACGAGCAGTACTTC	TRBD2	TRBJ2-7	-	TRBV6-6